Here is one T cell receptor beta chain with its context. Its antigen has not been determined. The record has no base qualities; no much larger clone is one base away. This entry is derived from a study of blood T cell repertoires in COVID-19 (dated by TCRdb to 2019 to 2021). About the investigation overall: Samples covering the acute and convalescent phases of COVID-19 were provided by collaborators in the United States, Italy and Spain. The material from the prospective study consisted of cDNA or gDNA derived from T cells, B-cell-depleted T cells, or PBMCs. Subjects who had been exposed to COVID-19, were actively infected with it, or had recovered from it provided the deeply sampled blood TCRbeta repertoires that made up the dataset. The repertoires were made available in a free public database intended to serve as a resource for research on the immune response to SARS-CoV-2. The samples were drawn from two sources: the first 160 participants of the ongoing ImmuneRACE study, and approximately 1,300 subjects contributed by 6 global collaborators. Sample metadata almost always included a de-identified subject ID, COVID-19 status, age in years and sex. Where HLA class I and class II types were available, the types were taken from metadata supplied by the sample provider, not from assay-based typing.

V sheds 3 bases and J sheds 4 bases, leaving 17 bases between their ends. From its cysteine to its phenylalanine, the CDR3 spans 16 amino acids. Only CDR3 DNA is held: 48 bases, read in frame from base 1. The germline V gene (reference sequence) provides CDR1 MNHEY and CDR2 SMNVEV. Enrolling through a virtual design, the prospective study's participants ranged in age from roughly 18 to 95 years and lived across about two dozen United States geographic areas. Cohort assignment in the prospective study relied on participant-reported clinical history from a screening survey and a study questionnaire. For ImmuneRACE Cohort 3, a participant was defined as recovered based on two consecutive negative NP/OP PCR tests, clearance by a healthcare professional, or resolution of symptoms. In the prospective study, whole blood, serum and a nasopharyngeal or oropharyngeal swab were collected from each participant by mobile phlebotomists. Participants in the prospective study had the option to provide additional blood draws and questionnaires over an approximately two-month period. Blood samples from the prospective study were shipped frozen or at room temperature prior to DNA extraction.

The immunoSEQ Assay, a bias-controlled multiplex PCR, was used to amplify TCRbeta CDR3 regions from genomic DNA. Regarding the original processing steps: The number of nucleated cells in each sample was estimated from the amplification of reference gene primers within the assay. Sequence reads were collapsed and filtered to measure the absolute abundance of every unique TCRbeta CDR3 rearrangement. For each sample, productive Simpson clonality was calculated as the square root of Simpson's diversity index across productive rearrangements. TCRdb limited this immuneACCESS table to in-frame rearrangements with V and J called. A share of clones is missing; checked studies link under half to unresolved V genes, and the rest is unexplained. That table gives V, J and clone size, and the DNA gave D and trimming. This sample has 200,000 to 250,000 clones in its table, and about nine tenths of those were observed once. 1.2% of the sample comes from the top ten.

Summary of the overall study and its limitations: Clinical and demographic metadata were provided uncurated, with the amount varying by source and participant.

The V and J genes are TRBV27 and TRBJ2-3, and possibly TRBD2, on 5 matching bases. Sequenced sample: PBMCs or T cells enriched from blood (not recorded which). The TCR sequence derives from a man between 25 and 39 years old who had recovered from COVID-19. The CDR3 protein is CASSLVSLADPDTQYF. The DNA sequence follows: TGTGCCAGCAGTTTGGTTAGTCTAGCTGATCCAGATACGCAGTATTTT.